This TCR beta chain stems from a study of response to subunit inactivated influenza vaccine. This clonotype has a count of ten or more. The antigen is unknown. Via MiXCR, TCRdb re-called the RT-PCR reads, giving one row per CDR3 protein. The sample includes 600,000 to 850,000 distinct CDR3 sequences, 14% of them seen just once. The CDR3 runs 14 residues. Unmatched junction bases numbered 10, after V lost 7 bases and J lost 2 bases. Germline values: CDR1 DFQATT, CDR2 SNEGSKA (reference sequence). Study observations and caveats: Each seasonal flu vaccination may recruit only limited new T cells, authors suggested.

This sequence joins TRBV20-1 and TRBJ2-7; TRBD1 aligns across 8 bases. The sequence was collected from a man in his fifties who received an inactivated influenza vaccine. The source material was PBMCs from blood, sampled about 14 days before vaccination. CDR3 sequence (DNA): TGCAGTGTTACCCCCGTGACAGGGGCCTACGAGCAGTACTTC. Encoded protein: CSVTPVTGAYEQYF.